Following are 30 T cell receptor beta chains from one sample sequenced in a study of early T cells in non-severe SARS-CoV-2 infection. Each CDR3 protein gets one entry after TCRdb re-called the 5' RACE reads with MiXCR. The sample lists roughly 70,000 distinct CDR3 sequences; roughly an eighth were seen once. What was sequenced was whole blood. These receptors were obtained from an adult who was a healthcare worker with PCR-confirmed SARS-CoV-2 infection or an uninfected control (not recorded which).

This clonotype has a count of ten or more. The CDR3 bases are TGTGCCAGCAGTCGAGCCAATGAGCAGTTCTTC. Translation gives CASSRANEQFF. The chain combines TRBV12-3 or TRBV12-4 with TRBJ2-1, with D uncertain. This CDR3 has 11 residues. Trimming cost V 5 bases and J 6 bases, with 5 bases left between them.

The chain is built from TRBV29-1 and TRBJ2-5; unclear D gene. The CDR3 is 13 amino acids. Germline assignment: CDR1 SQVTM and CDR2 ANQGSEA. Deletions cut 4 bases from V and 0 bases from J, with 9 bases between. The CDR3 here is CSVASPNQETQYF. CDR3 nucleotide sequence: TGCAGCGTTGCGTCACCGAACCAAGAGACCCAGTACTTC.

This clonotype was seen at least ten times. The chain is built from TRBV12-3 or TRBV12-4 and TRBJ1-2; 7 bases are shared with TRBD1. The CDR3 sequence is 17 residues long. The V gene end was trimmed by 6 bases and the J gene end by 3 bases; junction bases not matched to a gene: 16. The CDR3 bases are TGTGCCAGCAGGGAAGCGACAGGGCCCTTTAATGACTATGGCTACACCTTC. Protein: CASREATGPFNDYGYTF.

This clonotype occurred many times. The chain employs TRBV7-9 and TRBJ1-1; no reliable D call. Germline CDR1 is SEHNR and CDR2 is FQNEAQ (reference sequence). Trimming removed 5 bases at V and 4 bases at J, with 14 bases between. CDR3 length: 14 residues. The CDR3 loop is CASSVWTLGTEAFF. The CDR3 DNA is TGTGCCAGCAGCGTTTGGACCCTGGGCACTGAAGCTTTCTTT.

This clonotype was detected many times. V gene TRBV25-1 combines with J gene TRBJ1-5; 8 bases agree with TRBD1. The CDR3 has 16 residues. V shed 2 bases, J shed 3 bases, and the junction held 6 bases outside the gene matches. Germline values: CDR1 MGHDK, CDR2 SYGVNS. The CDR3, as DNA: TGTGCCAGCAGTGAACGGGGGACAGGCCCCAATCAGCCCCAGCATTTT. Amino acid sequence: CASSERGTGPNQPQHF.

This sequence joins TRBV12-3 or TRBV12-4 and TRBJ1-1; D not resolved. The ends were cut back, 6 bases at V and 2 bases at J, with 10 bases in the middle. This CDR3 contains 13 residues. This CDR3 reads CASRPTGNTEAFF. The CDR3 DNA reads TGTGCCAGCAGACCGACGGGAAACACTGAAGCTTTCTTT.

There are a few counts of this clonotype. The CDR3: CASSPGTGYTGELFF. CDR3 bases: TGTGCCAGCAGCCCGGGGACAGGGTACACCGGGGAGCTGTTTTTT. The V gene is TRBV7-8, the J gene TRBJ2-2; 9 bases match TRBD1. CDR1 and CDR2 (germline): SGHVS, FQNEAQ. The V gene end was trimmed by 5 bases and the J gene end by 3 bases; junction bases not matched to a gene: 4. CDR3 length: 15 residues.

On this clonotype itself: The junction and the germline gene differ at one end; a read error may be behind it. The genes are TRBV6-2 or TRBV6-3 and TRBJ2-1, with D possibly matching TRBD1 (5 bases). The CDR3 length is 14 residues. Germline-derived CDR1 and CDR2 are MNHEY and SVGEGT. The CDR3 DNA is TGCGCCAGCATCTACGGTGGGGCGAGACGGGAGCAGTTCTTC. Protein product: CASIYGGARREQFF.

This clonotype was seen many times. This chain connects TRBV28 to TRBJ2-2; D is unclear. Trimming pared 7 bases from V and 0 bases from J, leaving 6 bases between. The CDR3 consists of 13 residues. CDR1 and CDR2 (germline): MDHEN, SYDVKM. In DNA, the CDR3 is TGTGCCAGCAACGGGCCGAACACCGGGGAGCTGTTTTTT. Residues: CASNGPNTGELFF.

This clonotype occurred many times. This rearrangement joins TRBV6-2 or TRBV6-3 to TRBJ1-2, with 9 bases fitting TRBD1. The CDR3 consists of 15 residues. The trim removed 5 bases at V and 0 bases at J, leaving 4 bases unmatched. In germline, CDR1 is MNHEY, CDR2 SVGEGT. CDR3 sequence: CASSQRTGANYGYTF. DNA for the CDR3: TGTGCCAGCAGTCAGCGGACAGGGGCTAACTATGGCTACACCTTC.

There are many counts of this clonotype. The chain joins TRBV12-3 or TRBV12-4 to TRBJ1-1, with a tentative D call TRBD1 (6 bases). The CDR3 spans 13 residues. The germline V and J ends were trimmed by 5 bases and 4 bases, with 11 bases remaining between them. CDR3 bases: TGTGCCAGCAGTCCCGGACAGTTCACTGAAGCTTTCTTT. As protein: CASSPGQFTEAFF.

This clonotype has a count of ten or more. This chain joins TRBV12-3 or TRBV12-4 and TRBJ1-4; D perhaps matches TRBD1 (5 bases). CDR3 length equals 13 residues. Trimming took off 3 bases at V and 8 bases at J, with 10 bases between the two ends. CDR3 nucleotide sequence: TGTGCCAGCAGTTTCGGGACGGGGGAAAAACTGTTTTTT. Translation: CASSFGTGEKLFF.

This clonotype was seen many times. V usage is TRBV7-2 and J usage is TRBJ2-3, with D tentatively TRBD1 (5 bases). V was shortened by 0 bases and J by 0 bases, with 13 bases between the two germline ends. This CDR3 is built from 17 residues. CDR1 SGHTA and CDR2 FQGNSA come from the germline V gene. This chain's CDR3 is CASSLALGAESTDTQYF. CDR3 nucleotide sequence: TGTGCCAGCAGCTTAGCCTTAGGGGCAGAAAGCACAGATACGCAGTATTTT.

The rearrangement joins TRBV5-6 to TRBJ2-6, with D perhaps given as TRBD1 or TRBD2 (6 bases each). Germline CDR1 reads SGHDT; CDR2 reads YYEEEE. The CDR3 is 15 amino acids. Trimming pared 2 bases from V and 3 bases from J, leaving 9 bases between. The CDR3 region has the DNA TGTGCCAGCAGCTTACGGGGGCGTGGGGCCAACGTCCTGACTTTC. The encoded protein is CASSLRGRGANVLTF.

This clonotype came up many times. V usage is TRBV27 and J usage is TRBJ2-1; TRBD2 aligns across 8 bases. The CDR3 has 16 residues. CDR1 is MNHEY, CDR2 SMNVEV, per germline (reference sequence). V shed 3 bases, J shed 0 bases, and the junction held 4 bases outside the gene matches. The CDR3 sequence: CASSFYGTSSYNEQFF. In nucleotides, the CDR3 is TGTGCCAGCAGTTTCTATGGGACTAGCTCCTACAATGAGCAGTTCTTC.

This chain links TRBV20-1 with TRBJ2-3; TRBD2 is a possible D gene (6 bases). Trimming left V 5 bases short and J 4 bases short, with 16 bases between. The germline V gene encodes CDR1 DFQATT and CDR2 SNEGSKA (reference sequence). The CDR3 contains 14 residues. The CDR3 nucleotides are TGCAGTGCTGGCGGGACCGTGGGCGCAGATACGCAGTATTTT. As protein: CSAGGTVGADTQYF.

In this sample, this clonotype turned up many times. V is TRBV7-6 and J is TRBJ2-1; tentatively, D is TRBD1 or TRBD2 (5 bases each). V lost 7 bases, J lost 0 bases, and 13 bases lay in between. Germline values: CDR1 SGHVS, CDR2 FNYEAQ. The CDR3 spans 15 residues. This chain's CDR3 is CASIRDGSSYNEQFF. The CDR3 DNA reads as TGTGCCAGCATAAGGGACGGTAGCTCCTACAATGAGCAGTTCTTC.

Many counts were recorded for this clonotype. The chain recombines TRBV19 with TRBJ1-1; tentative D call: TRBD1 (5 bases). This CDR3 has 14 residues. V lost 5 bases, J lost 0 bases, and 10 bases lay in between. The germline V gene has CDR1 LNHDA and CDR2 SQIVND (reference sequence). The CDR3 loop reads CASSPRTLNTEAFF. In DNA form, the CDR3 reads TGTGCCAGTAGTCCAAGGACACTGAACACTGAAGCTTTCTTT.

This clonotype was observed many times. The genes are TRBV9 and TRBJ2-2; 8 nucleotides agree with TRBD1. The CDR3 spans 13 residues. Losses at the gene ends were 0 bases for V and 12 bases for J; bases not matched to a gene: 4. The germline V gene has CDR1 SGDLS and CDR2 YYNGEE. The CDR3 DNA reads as TGTGCCAGCAGCGTAGGACCCAGGGGGCAGCTGTTTTTT. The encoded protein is CASSVGPRGQLFF.

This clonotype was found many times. The chain's CDR3 is CASRRDNNYGYTF. CDR3 sequence (DNA): TGTGCAAGTCGCCGGGACAATAACTATGGCTACACCTTC. This rearrangement joins TRBV12-2 to TRBJ1-2; the table's D call TRBD1 went unverified against the DNA. TRBV12-2 is tagged as a pseudogene. This CDR3 comprises 13 residues.

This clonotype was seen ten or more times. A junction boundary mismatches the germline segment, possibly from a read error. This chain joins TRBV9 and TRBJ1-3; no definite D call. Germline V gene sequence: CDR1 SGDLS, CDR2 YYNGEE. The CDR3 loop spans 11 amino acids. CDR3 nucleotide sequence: TGTGCCAGCAGCGTAGGAAACACTATATATTTT. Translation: CASSVGNTIYF. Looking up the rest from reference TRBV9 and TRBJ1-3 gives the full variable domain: DSGVTQTPKHLITATGQRVTLRCSPRSGDLSVYWYQQSLDQGLQFLIQYYNGEERAKGNILERFSAQQFPDLHSELNLSSLELGDSALYFCASSVGNTIYFGEGSWLTVV.

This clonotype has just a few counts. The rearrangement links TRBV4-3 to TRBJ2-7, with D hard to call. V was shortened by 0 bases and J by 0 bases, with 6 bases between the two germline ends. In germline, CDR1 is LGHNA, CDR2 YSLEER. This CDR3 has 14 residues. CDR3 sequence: CASSQEPFSYEQYF. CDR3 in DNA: TGCGCCAGCAGCCAAGAACCATTCTCCTACGAGCAGTACTTC.

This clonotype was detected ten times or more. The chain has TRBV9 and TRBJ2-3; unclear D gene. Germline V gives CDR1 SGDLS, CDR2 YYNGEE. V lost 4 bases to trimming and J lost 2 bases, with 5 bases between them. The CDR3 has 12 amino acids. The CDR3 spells CASSTYTDTQYF. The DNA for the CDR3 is TGTGCCAGCAGCACATACACAGATACGCAGTATTTT.

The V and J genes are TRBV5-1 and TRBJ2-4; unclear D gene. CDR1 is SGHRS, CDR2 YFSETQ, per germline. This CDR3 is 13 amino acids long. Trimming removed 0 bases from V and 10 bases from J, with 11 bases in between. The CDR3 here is CASSLEVASIQYF. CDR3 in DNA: TGCGCCAGCAGCTTGGAGGTAGCCTCAATTCAGTACTTC.

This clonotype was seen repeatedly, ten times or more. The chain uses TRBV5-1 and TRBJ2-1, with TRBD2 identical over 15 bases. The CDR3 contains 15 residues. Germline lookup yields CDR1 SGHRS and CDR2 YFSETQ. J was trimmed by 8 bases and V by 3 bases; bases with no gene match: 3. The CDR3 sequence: CASSYGLAGGYEQFF. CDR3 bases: TGCGCCAGCAGCTACGGACTAGCGGGAGGGTATGAGCAGTTCTTC.

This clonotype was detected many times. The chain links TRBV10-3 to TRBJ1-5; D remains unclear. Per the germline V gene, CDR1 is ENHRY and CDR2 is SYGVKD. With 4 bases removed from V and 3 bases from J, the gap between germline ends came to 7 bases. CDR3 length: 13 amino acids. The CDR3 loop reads CAISGRDNQPQHF. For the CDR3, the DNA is TGTGCCATCAGTGGACGGGACAATCAGCCCCAGCATTTT.

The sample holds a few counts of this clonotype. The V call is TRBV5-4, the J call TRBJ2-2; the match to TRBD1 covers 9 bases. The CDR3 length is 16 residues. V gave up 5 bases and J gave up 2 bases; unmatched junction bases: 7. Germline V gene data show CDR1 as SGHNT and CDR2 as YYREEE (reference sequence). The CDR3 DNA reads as TGTGCCAGCAGGAGAAAGGGACAGGGTAACACCGGGGAGCTGTTTTTT. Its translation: CASRRKGQGNTGELFF.

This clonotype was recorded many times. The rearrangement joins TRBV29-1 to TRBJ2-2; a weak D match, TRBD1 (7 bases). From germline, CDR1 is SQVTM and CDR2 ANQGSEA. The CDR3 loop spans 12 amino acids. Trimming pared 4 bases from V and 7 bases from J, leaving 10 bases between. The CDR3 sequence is CSVGRGDGELFF. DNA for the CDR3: TGCAGCGTTGGCAGGGGGGACGGGGAGCTGTTTTTT.

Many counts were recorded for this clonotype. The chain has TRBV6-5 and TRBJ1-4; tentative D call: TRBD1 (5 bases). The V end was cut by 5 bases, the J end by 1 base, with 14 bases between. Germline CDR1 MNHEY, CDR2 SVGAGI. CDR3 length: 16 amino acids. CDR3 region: CASSTRWGETNEKLFF. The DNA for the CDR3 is TGTGCCAGCAGTACACGTTGGGGGGAAACTAATGAAAAACTGTTTTTT.

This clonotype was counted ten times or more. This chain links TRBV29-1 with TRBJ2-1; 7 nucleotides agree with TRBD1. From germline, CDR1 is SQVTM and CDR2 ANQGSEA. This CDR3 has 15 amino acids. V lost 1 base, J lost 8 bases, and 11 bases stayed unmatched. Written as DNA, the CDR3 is TGCAGCGTTGAAGTTGGGGCAGGGGGTTTCGATGAGCAGTTCTTC. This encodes CSVEVGAGGFDEQFF.